This TCR beta chain was profiled in a study of cytomegalovirus exposure and HLA in healthy donors. Whole-study context: Out of 150 million to 200 million T cells, an earlier analysis found more than 95 million unique TCR beta sequences in total. Regarding the study as a whole: Many donors shared some public TCRs, even though most TCR sequences were rare. In a later analysis, HLA-associated TCR beta chains were more clonally expanded than equally common others. In vitro confirmation showed three CMV-associated chains to be CMV antigen specific.

V shed 0 bases and J 6 bases; nucleotides not matched to a gene: 2. Germline V gene sequence: CDR1 SGHTS, CDR2 YDEGEE. CDR3 length: 14 amino acids. For this clone: Antigen: not known.

PCR used 60 Vbeta primers and 13 Jbeta primers. Using immunoSEQ multiplex PCR, the repertoire was profiled, and TCRdb retains in-frame clones only, with some absent. Among 120,000 to 150,000 clones, around 80% were seen once, and the ten largest hold 2% to 3%. Sequencing was done on a sample of PBMCs. The rearrangement uses TRBV5-8 and TRBJ1-5, with 8 bases lining up with TRBD1. The sequence came from a boy between 2 and 10 years old in good health and CMV-seronegative. CDR3 in amino acids: CASSLARGPQPQHF. The CDR3 DNA follows: TGTGCCAGCAGCTTGGCCAGGGGGCCTCAGCCCCAGCATTTT. Looking up the rest from reference TRBV5-8 and TRBJ1-5 gives the full variable domain: EAGVTQSPTHLIKTRGQQATLRCSPISGHTSVYWYQQALGLGLQFLLWYDEGEERNRGNFPPRFSGRQFPNYSSELNVNALELEDSALYLCASSLARGPQPQHFGDGTRLSIL.